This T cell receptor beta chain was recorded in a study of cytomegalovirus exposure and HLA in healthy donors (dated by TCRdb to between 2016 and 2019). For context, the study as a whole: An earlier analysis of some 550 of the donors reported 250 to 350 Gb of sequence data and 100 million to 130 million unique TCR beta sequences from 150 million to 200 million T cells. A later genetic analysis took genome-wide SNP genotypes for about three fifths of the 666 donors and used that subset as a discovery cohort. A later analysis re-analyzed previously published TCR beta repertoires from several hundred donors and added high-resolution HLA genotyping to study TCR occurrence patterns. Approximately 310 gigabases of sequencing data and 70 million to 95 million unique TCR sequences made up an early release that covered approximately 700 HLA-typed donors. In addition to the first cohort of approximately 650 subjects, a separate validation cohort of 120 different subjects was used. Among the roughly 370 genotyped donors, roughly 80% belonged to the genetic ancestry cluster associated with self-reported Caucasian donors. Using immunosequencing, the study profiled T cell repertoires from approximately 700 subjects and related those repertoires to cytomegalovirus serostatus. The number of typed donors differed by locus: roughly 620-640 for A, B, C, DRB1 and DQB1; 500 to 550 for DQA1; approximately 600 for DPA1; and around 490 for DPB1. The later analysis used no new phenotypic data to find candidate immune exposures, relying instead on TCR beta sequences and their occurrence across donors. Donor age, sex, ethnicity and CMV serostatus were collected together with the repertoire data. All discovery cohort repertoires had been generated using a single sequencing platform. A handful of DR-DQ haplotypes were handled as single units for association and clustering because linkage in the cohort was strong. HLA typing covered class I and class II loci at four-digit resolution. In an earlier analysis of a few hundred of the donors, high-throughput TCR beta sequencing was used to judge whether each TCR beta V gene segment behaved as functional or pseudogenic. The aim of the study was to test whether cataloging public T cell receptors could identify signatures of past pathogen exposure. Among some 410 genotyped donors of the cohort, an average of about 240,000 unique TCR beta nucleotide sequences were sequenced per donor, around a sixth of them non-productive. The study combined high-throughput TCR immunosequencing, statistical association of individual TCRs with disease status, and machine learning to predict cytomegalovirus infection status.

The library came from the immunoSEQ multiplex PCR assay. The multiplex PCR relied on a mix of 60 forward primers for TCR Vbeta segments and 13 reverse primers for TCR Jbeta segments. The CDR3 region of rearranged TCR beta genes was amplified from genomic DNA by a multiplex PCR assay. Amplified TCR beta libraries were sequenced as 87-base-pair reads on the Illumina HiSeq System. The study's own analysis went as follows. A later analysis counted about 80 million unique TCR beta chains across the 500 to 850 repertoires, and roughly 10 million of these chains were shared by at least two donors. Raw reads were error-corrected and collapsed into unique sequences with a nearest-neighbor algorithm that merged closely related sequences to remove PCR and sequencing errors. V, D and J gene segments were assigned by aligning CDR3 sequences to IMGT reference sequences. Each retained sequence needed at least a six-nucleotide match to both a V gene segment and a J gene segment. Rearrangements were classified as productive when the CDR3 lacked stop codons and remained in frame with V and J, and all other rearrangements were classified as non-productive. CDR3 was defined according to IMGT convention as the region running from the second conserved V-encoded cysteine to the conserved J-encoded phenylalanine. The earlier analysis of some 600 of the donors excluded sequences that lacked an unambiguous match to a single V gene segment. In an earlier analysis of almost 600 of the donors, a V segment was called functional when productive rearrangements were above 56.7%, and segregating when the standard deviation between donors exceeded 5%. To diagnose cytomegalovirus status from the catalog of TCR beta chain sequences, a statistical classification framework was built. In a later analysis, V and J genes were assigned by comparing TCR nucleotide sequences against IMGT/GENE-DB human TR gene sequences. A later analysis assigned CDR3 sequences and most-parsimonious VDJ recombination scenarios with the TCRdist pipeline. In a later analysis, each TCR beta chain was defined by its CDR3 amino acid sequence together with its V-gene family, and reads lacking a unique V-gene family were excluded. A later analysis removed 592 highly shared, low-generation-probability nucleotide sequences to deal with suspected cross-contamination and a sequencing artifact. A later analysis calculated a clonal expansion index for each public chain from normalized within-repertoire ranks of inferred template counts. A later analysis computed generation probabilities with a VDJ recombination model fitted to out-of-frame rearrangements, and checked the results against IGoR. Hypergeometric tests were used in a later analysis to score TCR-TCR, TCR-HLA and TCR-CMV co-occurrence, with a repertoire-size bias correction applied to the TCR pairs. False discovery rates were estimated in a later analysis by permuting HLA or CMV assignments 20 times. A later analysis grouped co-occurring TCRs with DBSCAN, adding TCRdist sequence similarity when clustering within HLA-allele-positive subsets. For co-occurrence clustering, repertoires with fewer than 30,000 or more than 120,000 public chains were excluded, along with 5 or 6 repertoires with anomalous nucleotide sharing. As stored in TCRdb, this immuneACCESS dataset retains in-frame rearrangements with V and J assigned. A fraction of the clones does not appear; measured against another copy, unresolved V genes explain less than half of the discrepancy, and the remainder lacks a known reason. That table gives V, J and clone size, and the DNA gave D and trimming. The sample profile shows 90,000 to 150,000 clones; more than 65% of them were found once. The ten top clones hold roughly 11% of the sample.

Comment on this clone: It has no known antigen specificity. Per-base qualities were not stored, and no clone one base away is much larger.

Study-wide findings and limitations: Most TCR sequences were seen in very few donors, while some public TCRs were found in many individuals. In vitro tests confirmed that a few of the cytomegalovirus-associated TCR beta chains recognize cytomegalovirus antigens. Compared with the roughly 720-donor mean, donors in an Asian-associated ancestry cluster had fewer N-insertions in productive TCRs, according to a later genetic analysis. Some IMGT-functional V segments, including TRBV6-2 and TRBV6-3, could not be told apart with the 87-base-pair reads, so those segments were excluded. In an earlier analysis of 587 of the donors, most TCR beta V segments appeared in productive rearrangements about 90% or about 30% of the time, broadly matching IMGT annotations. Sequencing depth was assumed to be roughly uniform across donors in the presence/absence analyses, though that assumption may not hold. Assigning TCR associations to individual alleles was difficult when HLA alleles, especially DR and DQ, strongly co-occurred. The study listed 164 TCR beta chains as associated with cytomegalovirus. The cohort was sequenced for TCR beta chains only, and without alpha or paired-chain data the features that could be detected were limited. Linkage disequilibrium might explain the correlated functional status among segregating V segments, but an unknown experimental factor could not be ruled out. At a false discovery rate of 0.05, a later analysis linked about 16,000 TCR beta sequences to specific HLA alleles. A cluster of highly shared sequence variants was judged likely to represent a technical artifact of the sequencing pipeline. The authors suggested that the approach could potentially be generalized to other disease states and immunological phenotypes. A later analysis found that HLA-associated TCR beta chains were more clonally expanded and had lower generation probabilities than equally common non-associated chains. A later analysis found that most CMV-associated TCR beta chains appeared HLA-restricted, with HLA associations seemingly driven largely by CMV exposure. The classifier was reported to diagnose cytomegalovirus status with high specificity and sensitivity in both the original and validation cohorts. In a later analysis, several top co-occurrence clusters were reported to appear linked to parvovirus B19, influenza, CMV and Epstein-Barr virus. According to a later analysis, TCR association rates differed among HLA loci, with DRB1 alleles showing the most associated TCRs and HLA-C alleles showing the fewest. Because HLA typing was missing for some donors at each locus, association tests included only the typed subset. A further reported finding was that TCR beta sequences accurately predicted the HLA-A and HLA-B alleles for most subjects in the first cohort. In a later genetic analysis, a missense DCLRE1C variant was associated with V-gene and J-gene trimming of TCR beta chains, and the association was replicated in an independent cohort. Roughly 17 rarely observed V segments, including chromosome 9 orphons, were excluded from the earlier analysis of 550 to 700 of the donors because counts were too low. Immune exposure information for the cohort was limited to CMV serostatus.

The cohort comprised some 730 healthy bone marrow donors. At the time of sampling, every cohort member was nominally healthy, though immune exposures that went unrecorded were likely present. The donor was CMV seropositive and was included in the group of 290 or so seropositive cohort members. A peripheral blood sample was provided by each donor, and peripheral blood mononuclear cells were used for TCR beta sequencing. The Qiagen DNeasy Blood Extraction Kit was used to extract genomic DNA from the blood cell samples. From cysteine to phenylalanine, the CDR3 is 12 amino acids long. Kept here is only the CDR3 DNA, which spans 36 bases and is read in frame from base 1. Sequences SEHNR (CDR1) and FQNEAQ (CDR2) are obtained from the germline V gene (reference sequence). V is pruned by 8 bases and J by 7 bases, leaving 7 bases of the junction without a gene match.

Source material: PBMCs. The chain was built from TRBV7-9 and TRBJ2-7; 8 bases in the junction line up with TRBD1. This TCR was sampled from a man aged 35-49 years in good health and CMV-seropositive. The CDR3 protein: CASYSGGLEQYF. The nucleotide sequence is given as TGTGCCAGCTACTCAGGGGGCTTAGAGCAGTACTTC.